A single TCR beta chain is shown here with its context. Its specificity is not known. This sample is drawn from a study of cytomegalovirus exposure and HLA in healthy donors. General study findings and limits: The study put under 200 TCR beta chains on its list as cytomegalovirus-associated. Accounts indicate the classifier identified cytomegalovirus status with strong specificity and sensitivity.

Trimming at V came to 6 bases and at J to 10 bases, leaving 12 bases not matched to a gene. In germline, CDR1 is MNHEY, CDR2 SMNVEV (reference sequence). The CDR3 has 15 amino acids. Measured with immunoSEQ multiplex PCR; TCRdb has only the in-frame clones, and not every one. The sample comprises hundreds of thousands of clones, just over 85% of which are singletons, and roughly 0.8% rests with the top ten. This chain connects TRBV27 to TRBJ2-1; 10 nucleotides agree with TRBD2. Sequenced: PBMCs. The clonotype originates from a woman aged 18 to 35 in good health and CMV-seronegative. This CDR3 is CASRGAGGFRAEQFF. In nucleotides, the CDR3 is TGTGCCAGCAGGGGAGCGGGAGGGTTCCGTGCCGAGCAGTTCTTC.